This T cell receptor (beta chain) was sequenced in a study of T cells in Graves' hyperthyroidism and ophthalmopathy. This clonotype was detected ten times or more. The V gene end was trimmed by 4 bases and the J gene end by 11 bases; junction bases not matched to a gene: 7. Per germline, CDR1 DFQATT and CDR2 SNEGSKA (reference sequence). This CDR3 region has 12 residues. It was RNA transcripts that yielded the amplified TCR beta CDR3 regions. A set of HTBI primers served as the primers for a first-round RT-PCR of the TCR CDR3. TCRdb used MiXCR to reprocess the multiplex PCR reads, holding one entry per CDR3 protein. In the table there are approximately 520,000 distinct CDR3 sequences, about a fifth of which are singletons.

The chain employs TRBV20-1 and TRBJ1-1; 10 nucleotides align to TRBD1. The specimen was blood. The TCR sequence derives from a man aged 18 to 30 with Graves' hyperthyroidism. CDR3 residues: CSAKGTGVDAFF. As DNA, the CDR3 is TGCAGTGCTAAAGGGACAGGGGTCGATGCTTTCTTT.